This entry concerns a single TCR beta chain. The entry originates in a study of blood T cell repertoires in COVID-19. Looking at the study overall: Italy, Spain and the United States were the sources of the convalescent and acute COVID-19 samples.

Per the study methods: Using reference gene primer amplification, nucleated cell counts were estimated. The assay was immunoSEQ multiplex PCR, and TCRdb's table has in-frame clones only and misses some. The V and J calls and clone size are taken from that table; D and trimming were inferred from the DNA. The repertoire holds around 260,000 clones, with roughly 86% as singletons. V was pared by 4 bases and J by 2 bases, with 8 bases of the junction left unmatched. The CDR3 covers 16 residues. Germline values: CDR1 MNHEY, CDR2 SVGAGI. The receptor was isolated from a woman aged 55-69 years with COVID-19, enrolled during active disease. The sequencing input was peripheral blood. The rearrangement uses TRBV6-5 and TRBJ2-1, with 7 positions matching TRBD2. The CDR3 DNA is TGTGCCAGCAGTTTCTTACTAGCGCAGACCTACAATGAGCAGTTCTTC. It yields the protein CASSFLLAQTYNEQFF.